This T cell receptor beta chain was documented in a study of T-cell reconstitution after alpha-beta-depleted transplantation in children. Overall study results and limits: Once a year had passed after transplant, T-cell counts and diversity came mostly from newly produced T cells.

Trimming removed 5 bases from V and 5 bases from J; junction bases left unmatched: 5. CDR1 and CDR2 from the germline V gene are SGHRS and YFSETQ. This CDR3 region has 15 residues. This clonotype appeared many times. As yet, its antigen is unknown. Preparation of the TCRbeta library was carried out with unique molecular identifiers. Each CDR3 protein gets one entry after TCRdb re-called the PCR reads with MiXCR. The sample contains about 150,000 distinct CDR3 sequences, around 8.5% of which appear only once. The sample consisted of PBMCs, mostly from graft donor cells, taken 180 days after TCRalphabeta/CD19-depleted stem cell transplant. The sequence was obtained from a female patient between 2 and 10 years old who had a stem cell transplant for congenital amegakaryocytic thrombocytopenia, so the T cells may come from the graft donor. The chain couples TRBV5-1 to TRBJ2-3; 13 bases line up with TRBD2. The CDR3, as DNA: TGCGCCAGCAGGAGGACTAGCGGGAGTTTAGATACGCAGTATTTT. This codes for CASRRTSGSLDTQYF.